These 6 T cell receptor beta chains originate from one sample sequenced in a study of technical replicates of blood from several donors. TCRdb's copy holds only in-frame clones and misses some; the assay was immunoSEQ multiplex PCR. The sample has 45,000 to 60,000 clones, roughly nine tenths seen once. Sequenced input: PBMCs. These receptors were obtained from a human donor in good health. Some clones in this sample may be carry-over from other donors' samples.

This chain joins TRBV7-9 and TRBJ2-3; 9 bases agree with TRBD1. Per germline, CDR1 SEHNR and CDR2 FQNEAQ (reference sequence). With V trimmed by 5 bases and J by 8 bases, 8 bases remained unmatched. The CDR3 totals 14 residues. The CDR3, as DNA: TGTGCCAGCAGCATGGGACAGGGTTTGGGTACGCAGTATTTT. Translating gives CASSMGQGLGTQYF.

The chain couples TRBV10-3 to TRBJ1-1; the D is unclear. CDR1 and CDR2 from the germline V gene are ENHRY and SYGVKD. CDR3 size: 15 residues. With 1 base removed from V and 2 bases from J, the gap between germline ends came to 11 bases. Here the CDR3 reads CAISEFSLVNTEAFF. DNA for the CDR3: TGTGCCATCAGTGAGTTCAGTCTGGTAAACACTGAAGCTTTCTTT.

This clone was seen more than once but under ten times. The chain uses TRBV6-5 and TRBJ1-2, with D unclear. CDR1 is MNHEY, CDR2 SVGAGI, per germline. The CDR3 is made up of 13 amino acids. Trimming shortened V by 4 bases and J by 5 bases, and 11 bases separated the two germline ends. CDR3: CASSSGGFYGYTF. DNA for the CDR3: TGTGCCAGCAGTTCGGGAGGGTTTTATGGCTACACCTTC.

This chain uses TRBV2 with TRBJ1-6; TRBD1 matches 9 bases. Germline trimming cut 7 bases from V and 9 bases from J; bases unmatched to any gene: 10. Per germline, CDR1 SNHLY and CDR2 FYNNEI. This CDR3 is 15 amino acids long. The DNA of the CDR3 is TGTGCCAGCACCCTCCCCGGGACAGGGATTTCACCCCTCCACTTT. Encoded protein: CASTLPGTGISPLHF.

This chain links TRBV6-6 with TRBJ2-1, with D perhaps TRBD2 (5 bases). Germline assignment: CDR1 MNHNY and CDR2 SVGAGI (reference sequence). V gave up 6 bases and J gave up 5 bases, with 8 bases separating them. The CDR3 has 12 residues. The CDR3, as DNA: TGTGCCAGCAGGAAACTAGACAATGAGCAGTTCTTC. It specifies CASRKLDNEQFF.

V usage is TRBV6-5 and J usage is TRBJ1-1, with 8 bases lining up with TRBD1. V gave up 0 bases and J gave up 8 bases; unmatched junction bases: 8. This CDR3 comprises 15 residues. Germline V gene lookup returns CDR1 MNHEY and CDR2 SVGAGI. The CDR3 spells CASSYSSSRTGEAFF. CDR3 sequence (DNA): TGTGCCAGCAGTTACTCGAGTTCGCGGACAGGGGAAGCTTTCTTT.